The 23 T cell receptor beta chains listed next were all sequenced from one sample in a study of shared clonotypes between healthy human individuals. TCRdb's copy holds only in-frame clones and misses some; the assay was immunoSEQ multiplex PCR. Of some 2.4 million clones listed, roughly 93% are singletons. Sequencing used naive CD4+ T cells from PBMCs. Subset indicated: CD45RA+ positively selected. The receptor set was obtained from a man in his late teens or twenties in good health. Some clones in this sample may be carry-over from other donors' samples.

This rearrangement joins TRBV5-4 to TRBJ1-1; weak D call: TRBD1 (5 bases). V was cut by 1 base and J by 1 base, with 11 bases left in between. In germline, CDR1 is SGHNT, CDR2 YYREEE (reference sequence). This CDR3 is 15 amino acids long. The CDR3 DNA reads as TGTGCCAGCAGCTTGAGCGGGGACGGGAACACTGAAGCTTTCTTT. Translation gives CASSLSGDGNTEAFF.

This chain links TRBV7-6 with TRBJ2-7; D might be TRBD2 (6 bases). Per the germline V gene, CDR1 is SGHVS and CDR2 is FNYEAQ. The CDR3 consists of 13 residues. V lost 5 bases to trimming and J lost 2 bases, with 10 bases between them. CDR3 DNA sequence: TGTGCCAGCAGCGGGAGGTGGACCTACGAGCAGTACTTC. Amino acid sequence: CASSGRWTYEQYF.

This rearrangement joins TRBV28 to TRBJ1-5; D is possibly TRBD1 (6 bases). The CDR3 is 15 amino acids. Deletions cut 5 bases from V and 1 base from J, with 12 bases between. The germline V gene has CDR1 MDHEN and CDR2 SYDVKM. The CDR3 sequence: CASSNRVWSNQPQHF. The DNA of the CDR3 is TGTGCCAGCAGTAACAGGGTGTGGAGCAATCAGCCCCAGCATTTT.

This chain joins TRBV6-1 and TRBJ2-7, with 7 bases aligning to TRBD1. CDR3 length equals 14 residues. Germline-derived CDR1 and CDR2 are MNHNS and SASEGT. V dropped 6 bases and J dropped 2; count of bases not matched to a gene: 7. As DNA, the CDR3 is TGTGCCAGCAGGAGGACAGGCGAAACCTACGAGCAGTACTTC. Residues: CASRRTGETYEQYF.

V usage is TRBV9 and J usage is TRBJ2-1; TRBD2 matches 8 bases. The V gene end was trimmed by 4 bases and the J gene end by 2 bases; junction bases not matched to a gene: 8. The CDR3 extends over 16 amino acids. Germline CDR1 SGDLS, CDR2 YYNGEE. The CDR3 here is CASSTAGTSPYNEQFF. DNA of the CDR3: TGTGCCAGCAGCACCGCCGGGACTAGTCCCTACAATGAGCAGTTCTTC. The full variable domain, with the rest looked up from reference TRBV9 and TRBJ2-1, is DSGVTQTPKHLITATGQRVTLRCSPRSGDLSVYWYQQSLDQGLQFLIQYYNGEERAKGNILERFSAQQFPDLHSELNLSSLELGDSALYFCASSTAGTSPYNEQFFGPGTRLTVL.

This chain connects TRBV7-2 to TRBJ1-2; 8 bases align to TRBD1. CDR1 is SGHTA and CDR2 is FQGNSA in the germline V gene. The CDR3 consists of 15 residues. The ends lost 1 base at V and 4 bases at J; junction bases unmatched: 5. The CDR3 here is CASSLGGQDPYGYTF. The CDR3 DNA reads as TGTGCCAGCAGCTTAGGGGGACAGGATCCCTATGGCTACACCTTC.

The chain is built from TRBV21-1 and TRBJ2-1; the table's D gene call, TRBD2, was not cross checked with the DNA. TRBV21-1 is noted as a pseudogene. The CDR3 length is 15 residues. In DNA, the CDR3 is TGTGCCAGCAGCAAACAACTAGCGGGAGTGGATGAGCAGTTCTTC. Translation gives CASSKQLAGVDEQFF.

The gene calls are TRBV9 and TRBJ2-2; 10 bases fit TRBD2. Germline CDR1 is SGDLS and CDR2 is YYNGEE. The CDR3 totals 18 residues. Trimming took 0 bases from V and 3 from J; bases not matched to a gene: 8. The CDR3 reads CASSVGGLAAYDTGELFF. CDR3 nucleotides: TGTGCCAGCAGCGTAGGAGGACTAGCGGCCTACGACACCGGGGAGCTGTTTTTT.

V gene TRBV7-9 combines with J gene TRBJ2-5; D possibly corresponds to TRBD1 (5 bases). Judging by the DNA end, TRBJ2-7 fits better; the J call may be wrong. Germline CDR1 and CDR2: SEHNR and FQNEAQ (reference sequence). The CDR3 has 15 amino acids. The CDR3 loop is CASSSIQGSPYEQYF. The CDR3 nucleotides are TGTGCCAGCAGCTCCATTCAGGGTTCCCCCTACGAGCAGTACTTC.

About this clone: Distinct nucleotide sequences in the sample also encode this CDR3. The V gene is TRBV5-1, the J gene TRBJ2-5, with D perhaps matching TRBD1 or TRBD2 (5 bases each). Trimming cost V 0 bases and J 1 base, with 10 bases left between them. The CDR3 length is 15 residues. CDR1 and CDR2 from the germline V gene are SGHRS and YFSETQ. CDR3 amino acids: CASSLVTGGQETQYF. CDR3 bases: TGCGCCAGCAGCTTGGTAACAGGAGGCCAAGAGACCCAGTACTTC.

The chain combines TRBV18 with TRBJ2-3, with D perhaps matching TRBD2 (6 bases). This CDR3 contains 12 residues. The V end lost 6 bases, the J end lost 7 bases, and 11 bases lay between the germline ends. Per the germline V gene, CDR1 is KGHSH and CDR2 is LQKENI. The CDR3 DNA follows: TGTGCCAGCTCCTCGGGGGAACATACGCAGTATTTT. Amino acid sequence: CASSSGEHTQYF.

This rearrangement joins TRBV7-2 to TRBJ1-3; D uncertain. CDR1 and CDR2 (germline): SGHTA, FQGNSA. This CDR3 contains 16 residues. V lost 1 base and J lost 0, with 10 bases in between. DNA of the CDR3: TGTGCCAGCAGCTTAGGGGCAGGCAGCTCTGGAAACACCATATATTTT. It is translated as CASSLGAGSSGNTIYF. The full variable domain, with the rest looked up from reference TRBV7-2 and TRBJ1-3, is GAGVSQSPSNKVTEKGKDVELRCDPISGHTALYWYRQSLGQGLEFLIYFQGNSAPDKSGLPSDRFSAERTGGSVSTLTIQRTQQEDSAVYLCASSLGAGSSGNTIYFGEGSWLTVV.

The V call is TRBV5-1, the J call TRBJ2-5; TRBD1 is a possible D gene (6 bases). CDR1 is SGHRS and CDR2 is YFSETQ in the germline V gene. CDR3 size: 16 residues. V shed 0 bases and J shed 4 bases, with 16 bases lying between them. The CDR3 sequence: CASSLALGQTSETQYF. The CDR3 nucleotides read TGCGCCAGCAGCTTGGCCTTAGGACAGACTTCAGAGACCCAGTACTTC.

The V call is TRBV6-5, the J call TRBJ1-2, with TRBD1 as a possible D gene (6 bases). Germline CDR1 and CDR2: MNHEY and SVGAGI. CDR3 size: 14 residues. V was pared by 2 bases and J by 7 bases, with 14 bases between. CDR3 nucleotides: TGTGCCAGCAGTTACGGACACGGGGGCTCTGGCTACACCTTC. This encodes CASSYGHGGSGYTF.

The chain links TRBV11-1 to TRBJ1-1, with D unclear. CDR1 is SGHAT and CDR2 is FQDESV in the germline V gene (reference sequence). Trimming removed 2 bases from V and 10 bases from J, with 20 bases in between. This CDR3 has 15 amino acids. As DNA, the CDR3 is TGTGCCAGCAGCTTACGATCCGCGGCGGTCGGGCGAGCTTTCTTT. This sequence encodes CASSLRSAAVGRAFF.

The chain carries TRBV7-9 and TRBJ2-7; D not resolved. Trimming took 1 base from V and 2 from J, leaving 9 bases between them. The length of the CDR3 is 14 residues. In germline, CDR1 is SEHNR, CDR2 FQNEAQ (reference sequence). The CDR3 nucleotides are TGTGCCAGCAGCTTAGGAGGACCCGCCTACGAGCAGTACTTC. Residues: CASSLGGPAYEQYF.

The chain joins TRBV6-5 to TRBJ2-3; 9 bases align to TRBD2. Looked up from germline, CDR1 is MNHEY and CDR2 is SVGAGI. CDR3 length: 15 amino acids. Losses at the gene ends were 5 bases for V and 4 bases for J; bases not matched to a gene: 7. The CDR3 spells CASSRLAASADTQYF. The CDR3, as DNA: TGTGCCAGCAGTCGACTAGCGGCGTCGGCAGATACGCAGTATTTT.

In DNA, the CDR3 is TGTGCCAGCAGCCTCGGGACAGATAGCAATCAGCCCCAGCATTTT. This gives the protein CASSLGTDSNQPQHF. V gene TRBV5-5 combines with J gene TRBJ1-5; 7 nucleotides align to TRBD1. The trim removed 4 bases at V and 0 bases at J, leaving 4 bases unmatched. Germline V CDR1 and CDR2: SGHKS, YYEKEE (reference sequence). CDR3 length equals 15 residues.

DNA of the CDR3: TGTGCCAGCAGTAACAGGGGAGGCACTGAAGCTTTCTTT. This gives the protein CASSNRGGTEAFF. V usage is TRBV2 and J usage is TRBJ1-1; 7 bases line up with TRBD1. CDR3 size: 13 residues. Germline CDR1 reads SNHLY; CDR2 reads FYNNEI. V was clipped by 5 bases and J by 4 bases; unmatched bases: 4.

CDR3 coding DNA: TGTGCCAGCAGTGGGAGGGACAGCTCCTACAATGAGCAGTTCTTC. Translating gives CASSGRDSSYNEQFF. The rearrangement joins TRBV28 to TRBJ2-1, with D tentatively TRBD1 or TRBD2 (7 bases each). The V end was cut by 5 bases, the J end by 0 bases, with 11 bases between. The CDR3 loop spans 15 amino acids. The germline CDR1 and CDR2 sequences are MDHEN and SYDVKM.

This rearrangement joins TRBV29-1 to TRBJ1-6, with D perhaps matching TRBD1 (5 bases). The germline CDR1 and CDR2 sequences are SQVTM and ANQGSEA. This CDR3 region has 15 residues. Trimming pared 7 bases from V and 0 bases from J, leaving 13 bases between. In DNA, the CDR3 is TGCAGCGCAGGGTCCCCTTGCTCCTATAATTCACCCCTCCACTTT. It codes for CSAGSPCSYNSPLHF. Full variable domain (missing parts from reference TRBV29-1 and TRBJ1-6): SAVISQKPSRDICQRGTSLTIQCQVDSQVTMMFWYRQQPGQSLTLIATANQGSEATYESGFVIDKFPISRPNLTFSTLTVSNMSPEDSSIYLCSAGSPCSYNSPLHFGNGTRLTVT.

The DNA of the CDR3 is TGCGCCAGCAGCTTGGTGCCGGGGCGCGGGGCGAGCACTGAAGCTTTCTTT. It translates to CASSLVPGRGASTEAFF. The rearrangement links TRBV5-1 to TRBJ1-1, with D maybe TRBD1 (5 bases). V lost 0 bases, J lost 4 bases, and 19 bases lay in between. Per the germline V gene, CDR1 is SGHRS and CDR2 is YFSETQ. The CDR3 has 17 amino acids.

To note about this clone: The junction does not match germline at one end; this may be a read error. The chain has TRBV6-1 and TRBJ2-7, with unresolved D. Germline CDR1 MNHNS, CDR2 SASEGT. The CDR3 is 13 amino acids. The CDR3 here is CASNEGSSYEQYF. The CDR3 DNA sequence: TGTGCCAGCAATGAAGGCAGCTCCTACGAGCAGTACTTC.